The 23 T cell receptor beta chains in this list originate from one sample, sequenced in a study of OX40 agonist ivuxolimab in advanced cancers. Using immunoSEQ multiplex PCR, the repertoire was profiled, and TCRdb retains in-frame clones only, with some absent. The sample consists of 15,000 to 25,000 clones, over 80% of them appearing once. Sequencing was performed on CD4+ or CD8+ T cells sorted from blood, taken in a trial of the OX40 agonist ivuxolimab. The receptors originated from an adult with an advanced solid tumor such as melanoma, head and neck, liver or kidney cancer.

The V call is TRBV28, the J call TRBJ1-1, with 10 bases identical to TRBD1. Germline V lookup: CDR1 MDHEN, CDR2 SYDVKM. The ends lost 6 bases at V and 8 bases at J; junction bases unmatched: 6. The CDR3 loop spans 13 amino acids. The CDR3 DNA reads TGTGCCAGCAGATCGACAGGGGGCGCAGAAGCTTTCTTT. Its protein is CASRSTGGAEAFF.

The V gene is TRBV4-2, the J gene TRBJ1-2; D remains ambiguous. The ends were cut back, 0 bases at V and 6 bases at J, with 17 bases in the middle. CDR1 and CDR2 (germline): LGHNA, YNFKEQ. CDR3 length equals 16 residues. As DNA, the CDR3 is TGTGCCAGCAGCCAAGAAGGGCTGGCGGTTGGGCATGGCTACACCTTC. This codes for CASSQEGLAVGHGYTF.

The V call is TRBV19, the J call TRBJ2-1; TRBD1 might be the D (6 bases). CDR3 length: 15 amino acids. V lost 1 base and J lost 2, with 9 bases in between. The germline gives CDR1 LNHDA, CDR2 SQIVND (reference sequence). CDR3 protein: CASSIVTGPYNEQFF. The DNA for the CDR3 is TGTGCCAGTAGTATAGTTACAGGGCCCTACAATGAGCAGTTCTTC.

The chain links TRBV7-9 to TRBJ2-1, with D perhaps matching TRBD1 (6 bases). In germline, CDR1 is SEHNR, CDR2 FQNEAQ (reference sequence). This CDR3 contains 15 residues. The V end was cut by 5 bases, the J end by 8 bases, with 19 bases between. The CDR3 reads CASSAQGPRVDEQFF. Written as DNA, the CDR3 is TGTGCCAGCAGCGCACAGGGACCGAGGGTTGATGAGCAGTTCTTC.

This chain links TRBV7-9 with TRBJ2-7; TRBD2 is a possible D gene (5 bases). V was pared by 6 bases and J by 0 bases, with 12 bases between. Germline CDR1 is SEHNR and CDR2 is FQNEAQ (reference sequence). This CDR3 has 14 residues. The CDR3 nucleotides are TGTGCCAGCAGAGGTCGAGAGGGCTCCTACGAGCAGTACTTC. Translated, it gives CASRGREGSYEQYF.

This clone was seen a few times. CDR3 nucleotide sequence: TGTGCCAGTAGTATCTCCGTGACCGGGGAGCTGTTTTTT. Protein: CASSISVTGELFF. The chain recombines TRBV19 with TRBJ2-2; D ambiguous. Trimming removed 3 bases from V and 5 bases from J, with 7 bases in between. This CDR3 spans 13 amino acids. Germline V gene sequence: CDR1 LNHDA, CDR2 SQIVND (reference sequence). Looking up the rest from reference TRBV19 and TRBJ2-2 gives the full variable domain: DGGITQSPKYLFRKEGQNVTLSCEQNLNHDAMYWYRQDPGQGLRLIYYSQIVNDFQKGDIAEGYSVSREKKESFPLTVTSAQKNPTAFYLCASSISVTGELFFGEGSRLTVL.

The chain uses TRBV5-4 and TRBJ1-2; tentative D call: TRBD1 (6 bases). Germline assignment: CDR1 SGHNT and CDR2 YYREEE (reference sequence). The CDR3 has 14 residues. V gave up 4 bases and J gave up 1 base, with 11 bases separating them. The CDR3 protein is CASSAGHLNYGYTF. CDR3 DNA: TGTGCCAGCAGCGCGGGACACCTTAACTATGGCTACACCTTC.

Remarks on this clone: The sample holds other DNA sequences that translate to the same CDR3. V gene TRBV9 combines with J gene TRBJ1-1; D may be TRBD1 (5 bases). Germline CDR1 reads SGDLS; CDR2 reads YYNGEE. V was cut by 6 bases and J by 1 base, with 7 bases left in between. CDR3 length: 12 residues. CDR3 sequence (DNA): TGTGCCAGCACAGGGCCGAACACTGAAGCTTTCTTT. It codes for CASTGPNTEAFF. Together with reference TRBV9 and TRBJ1-1, the CDR3 gives the full variable domain: DSGVTQTPKHLITATGQRVTLRCSPRSGDLSVYWYQQSLDQGLQFLIQYYNGEERAKGNILERFSAQQFPDLHSELNLSSLELGDSALYFCASTGPNTEAFFGQGTRLTVV.

The V gene is TRBV30, the J gene TRBJ1-1, with a weak D call TRBD1 (6 bases). CDR3 length: 13 amino acids. V was trimmed by 0 bases and J by 5 bases, leaving 10 bases between them. Germline assignment: CDR1 GTSNPN and CDR2 SVGIG (reference sequence). CDR3 protein: CAWSVTQGTEAFF. The DNA for the CDR3 is TGTGCCTGGAGTGTAACCCAGGGGACTGAAGCTTTCTTT.

The chain employs TRBV5-5 and TRBJ2-3; possibly TRBD2 for D (6 bases). The V end was cut by 1 base, the J end by 4 bases, with 13 bases between. The CDR3 extends over 15 amino acids. The germline V gene has CDR1 SGHKS and CDR2 YYEKEE (reference sequence). The CDR3 loop reads CASSLFGGEADTQYF. The CDR3 nucleotides are TGTGCCAGCAGCTTGTTTGGCGGGGAGGCAGATACGCAGTATTTT.

The V and J genes are TRBV27 and TRBJ2-3, with 7 bases matching TRBD1. From germline, CDR1 is MNHEY and CDR2 SMNVEV (reference sequence). This CDR3 contains 19 residues. Unmatched junction bases numbered 19, after V lost 6 bases and J lost 1 base. The CDR3 sequence: CASSLRGATGVKGTDTQYF. The CDR3 DNA follows: TGTGCCAGCAGCCTAAGAGGGGCAACAGGGGTCAAGGGCACAGATACGCAGTATTTT.

The chain links TRBV27 to TRBJ2-1; D is possibly TRBD1 or TRBD2 (6 bases each). Germline CDR1 and CDR2: MNHEY and SMNVEV (reference sequence). Between the trimmed V and J ends, which lost 6 bases and 8 bases, there was a span of 14 bases. The CDR3 extends over 13 amino acids. The CDR3: CASSLGGPDEQFF. The CDR3 coding sequence is TGTGCCAGCAGCCTAGGGGGGCCCGATGAGCAGTTCTTC.

This clone was counted a single time. V usage is TRBV7-8 and J usage is TRBJ1-5, with TRBD1 matching over 10 bases. The CDR3 covers 18 residues. Per the germline V gene, CDR1 is SGHVS and CDR2 is FQNEAQ. Trimming at V came to 7 bases and at J to 3 bases, leaving 15 bases not matched to a gene. DNA of the CDR3: TGTGCCAGCACCCTCTGGGGGGGGGACAGGGGAATCAATCAGCCCCAGCATTTT. It is translated as CASTLWGGDRGINQPQHF.

This chain connects TRBV7-3 to TRBJ2-1; TRBD2 matches 9 bases. J was trimmed by 4 bases and V by 5 bases; bases with no gene match: 6. The CDR3 length is 15 residues. CDR1 is SGHTA, CDR2 FQGTGA, per germline. The CDR3 sequence: CASSMLAGPYNEQFF. CDR3 sequence (DNA): TGTGCCAGCAGCATGCTAGCGGGGCCGTACAATGAGCAGTTCTTC.

This chain uses TRBV28 with TRBJ1-2, with 9 bases matching TRBD1. Germline CDR1 and CDR2: MDHEN and SYDVKM. The CDR3 totals 15 residues. J gave up 8 bases and V 10 bases, and 17 bases lay outside the gene matches. DNA for the CDR3: TGTGCCACGTCTATCTTGGGGACAGGGTTAGGGGGCTACACCTTC. Its translation is CATSILGTGLGGYTF.

V is TRBV5-6 and J is TRBJ2-6; D not resolved. V lost 6 bases, J lost 5 bases, and 21 bases lay in between. This CDR3 comprises 17 residues. Germline V gene sequence: CDR1 SGHDT, CDR2 YYEEEE. In DNA, the CDR3 is TGTGCCAGCAACTGTATCAATAGTCAAAGTCGGGCCAACGTCCTGACTTTC. Translated: CASNCINSQSRANVLTF. Looking up the rest from reference TRBV5-6 and TRBJ2-6 gives the full variable domain: DAGVTQSPTHLIKTRGQQVTLRCSPKSGHDTVSWYQQALGQGPQFIFQYYEEEERQRGNFPDRFSGHQFPNYSSELNVNALLLGDSALYLCASNCINSQSRANVLTFGAGSRLTVL.

V and J are TRBV7-9 and TRBJ2-7; either TRBD1 or TRBD2 may fit D (5 bases each). CDR3 length equals 14 residues. The V gene's germline CDR1 is SEHNR and CDR2 FQNEAQ (reference sequence). V was shortened by 4 bases and J by 6 bases, with 16 bases between the two germline ends. The CDR3 bases are TGTGCCAGCAGCTCCCGGGACGGAGAGCTCGAGCAGTACTTC. Encoded protein: CASSSRDGELEQYF.

The DNA of the CDR3 is TGTGCCAGCTCACCACCGAAGTACACCGGGGAGCTGTTTTTT. It specifies CASSPPKYTGELFF. The chain joins TRBV18 to TRBJ1-3; D gene ambiguous. Judging by the DNA end, TRBJ2-2 fits better; the J call may be wrong. The CDR3 is 14 amino acids. Germline CDR1 and CDR2: KGHSH and LQKENI.

The gene calls are TRBV29-1 and TRBJ2-2; 11 bases fit TRBD1. The CDR3 runs to 14 residues. Germline CDR1 SQVTM, CDR2 ANQGSEA. The CDR3 loop is CRVPDRGLSGELFF. CDR3 in DNA: TGCAGAGTTCCGGACAGGGGGCTTTCCGGGGAGCTGTTTTTT.

The chain employs TRBV7-9 and TRBJ2-1, with no clear D. Germline V CDR1 and CDR2: SEHNR, FQNEAQ (reference sequence). Trimming cost V 1 base and J 4 bases, with 8 bases left between them. The CDR3 is 14 residues long. CDR3 DNA: TGTGCCAGCAGCTTAGGGACCTTTTACAATGAGCAGTTCTTC. Translation: CASSLGTFYNEQFF.

Comment on this clone: Other DNA sequences of this sample code for an identical CDR3. The chain links TRBV19 to TRBJ1-3; D not resolved. Trimming pared 8 bases from V and 2 bases from J, leaving 7 bases between. The germline V gene encodes CDR1 LNHDA and CDR2 SQIVND (reference sequence). The CDR3 loop spans 12 amino acids. This CDR3 reads CASSMAGNTIYF. The CDR3 nucleotides are TGTGCCAGTTCGATGGCTGGAAACACCATATATTTT.

V gene TRBV4-1 combines with J gene TRBJ2-2; 7 bases are shared with TRBD2. With V trimmed by 4 bases and J by 5 bases, 7 bases remained unmatched. This CDR3 has 15 residues. Germline loops: CDR1 MGHRA, CDR2 YSYEKL. The CDR3 DNA is TGCGCCAGCAGCCGAGCGGGGAGTCGGACCGGGGAGCTGTTTTTT. Protein sequence: CASSRAGSRTGELFF.

The chain employs TRBV7-9 and TRBJ2-7; D call uncertain. Trimming removed 0 bases from V and 4 bases from J, with 4 bases in between. The length of the CDR3 is 12 residues. The germline CDR1 and CDR2 sequences are SEHNR and FQNEAQ (reference sequence). CDR3 residues: CASSLALYEQYF. The CDR3 bases are TGTGCCAGCAGCTTAGCCTTATACGAGCAGTACTTC.